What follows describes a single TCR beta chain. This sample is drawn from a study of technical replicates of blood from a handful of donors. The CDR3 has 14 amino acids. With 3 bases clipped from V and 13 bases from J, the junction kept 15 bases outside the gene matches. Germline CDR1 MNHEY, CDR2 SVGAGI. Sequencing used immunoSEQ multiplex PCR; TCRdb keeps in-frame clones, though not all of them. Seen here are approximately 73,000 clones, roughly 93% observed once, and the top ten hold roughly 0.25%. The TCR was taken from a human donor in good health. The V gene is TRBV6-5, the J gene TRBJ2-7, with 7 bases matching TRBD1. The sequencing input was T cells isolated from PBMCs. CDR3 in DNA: TGTGCCAGCAGTTATGAGGGGGCGCGTCCGACAATCTACTTC. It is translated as CASSYEGARPTIYF.